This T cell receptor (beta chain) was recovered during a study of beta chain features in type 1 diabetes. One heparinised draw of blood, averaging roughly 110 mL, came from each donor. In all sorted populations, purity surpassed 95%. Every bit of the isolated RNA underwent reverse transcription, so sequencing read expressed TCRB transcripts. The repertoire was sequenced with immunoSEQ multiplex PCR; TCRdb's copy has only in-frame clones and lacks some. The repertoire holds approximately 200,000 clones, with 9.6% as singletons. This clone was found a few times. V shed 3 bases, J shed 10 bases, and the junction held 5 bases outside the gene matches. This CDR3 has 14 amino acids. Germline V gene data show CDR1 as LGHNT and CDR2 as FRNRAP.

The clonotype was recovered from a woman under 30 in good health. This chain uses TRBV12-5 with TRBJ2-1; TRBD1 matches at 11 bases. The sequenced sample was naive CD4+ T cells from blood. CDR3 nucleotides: TGTGCTAGTGGTTTAGGACAGGGGGCTGGGGAGCAGTTCTTC. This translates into CASGLGQGAGEQFF.